One sample yielded the 6 T cell receptor beta chains listed below, sequenced in a study of Ad26.COV2.S vaccination and SARS-CoV-2 variants. Treatment given: 19 received Ad26.COV2.S at low or high dose, single or two shots; several received placebo; per-sample allocation not given. Repertoires come from day 63 after the first vaccine or placebo injection. Sequencing was performed with immunoSEQ multiplex PCR; in TCRdb, only in-frame clones are kept and a portion is missing. The sample carries about 480,000 clones, approximately 90% recorded once. The starting material was peripheral blood, obtained in a trial of Ad26.COV2.S vaccine versus placebo. Every receptor here comes from a person between 18 and 65 years old who received the Ad26.COV2.S COVID-19 vaccine or a placebo.

The V gene is TRBV28, the J gene TRBJ1-2; D remains unclear. Germline-derived CDR1 and CDR2 are MDHEN and SYDVKM. V was shortened by 2 bases and J by 3 bases, with 10 bases between the two germline ends. The CDR3 runs to 14 residues. The CDR3 spells CASSLGDPDYGYTF. The CDR3 nucleotides read TGTGCCAGCAGTTTAGGAGACCCGGACTATGGCTACACCTTC.

The V call is TRBV4-2, the J call TRBJ2-5; TRBD1 might be the D (5 bases). The CDR3 length is 17 residues. Germline CDR1 reads LGHNA; CDR2 reads YNFKEQ. The V and J ends lost 2 bases and 4 bases respectively, with 20 bases between them. DNA of the CDR3: TGTGCCAGCAGCCAAATAAGGGGCCGAGCCTACCCAGAGACCCAGTACTTC. Protein: CASSQIRGRAYPETQYF.

This clone was recorded a few times. The chain recombines TRBV7-9 with TRBJ1-2; D unclear. Germline V gene data show CDR1 as SEHNR and CDR2 as FQNEAQ (reference sequence). The CDR3 sequence is 16 residues long. V was cut by 5 bases and J by 0 bases, with 16 bases left in between. The CDR3 sequence: CASSHTPRQANYGYTF. The DNA of the CDR3 is TGTGCCAGCAGCCATACCCCCCGGCAGGCTAACTATGGCTACACCTTC.

CDR3 in amino acids: CASSLGRTGHSPLHF. CDR3 bases: TGTGCCAGCAGCTTAGGAAGGACAGGGCATTCACCCCTCCACTTT. The V and J genes are TRBV7-9 and TRBJ1-6; the match to TRBD1 covers 8 bases. With V trimmed by 1 base and J by 8 bases, 4 bases remained unmatched. The CDR3 covers 15 residues. From germline, CDR1 is SEHNR and CDR2 FQNEAQ (reference sequence). Drawing the rest from reference TRBV7-9 and TRBJ1-6, the complete variable domain is DTGVSQNPRHKITKRGQNVTFRCDPISEHNRLYWYRQTLGQGPEFLTYFQNEAQLEKSRLLSDRFSAERPKGSFSTLEIQRTEQGDSAMYLCASSLGRTGHSPLHFGNGTRLTVT.

Of note for this clone: The sample carries other DNA sequences with the same CDR3. This rearrangement joins TRBV11-3 to TRBJ2-7; D possibly matches TRBD1 or TRBD2 (6 bases each). There are 14 residues in the CDR3. Germline CDR1 SGHNT, CDR2 YENEEA. Trimming cost V 1 base and J 1 base, with 8 bases left between them. Here the CDR3 reads CASSLGGTSYEQYF. CDR3 sequence (DNA): TGTGCCAGCAGCTTAGGCGGGACATCCTACGAGCAGTACTTC.

The V call is TRBV9, the J call TRBJ2-5, with D uncertain. CDR1 and CDR2 (germline): SGDLS, YYNGEE. The length of the CDR3 is 13 residues. Trimming shortened V by 0 bases and J by 5 bases, and 8 bases separated the two germline ends. CDR3 region: CASSVVPGETQYF. For the CDR3, the DNA is TGTGCCAGCAGCGTAGTGCCGGGTGAGACCCAGTACTTC.